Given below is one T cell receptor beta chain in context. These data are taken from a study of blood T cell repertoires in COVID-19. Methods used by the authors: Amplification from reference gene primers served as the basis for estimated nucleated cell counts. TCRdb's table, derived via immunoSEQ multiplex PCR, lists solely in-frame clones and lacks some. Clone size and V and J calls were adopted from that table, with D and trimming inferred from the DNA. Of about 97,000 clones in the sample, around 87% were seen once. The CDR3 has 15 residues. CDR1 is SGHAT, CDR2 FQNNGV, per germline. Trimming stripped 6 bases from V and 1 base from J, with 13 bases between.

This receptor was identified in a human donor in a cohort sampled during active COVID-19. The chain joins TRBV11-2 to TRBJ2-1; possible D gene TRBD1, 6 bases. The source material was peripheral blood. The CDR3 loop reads CASSLTGISYNEQFF. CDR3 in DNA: TGTGCCAGCAGTTTAACAGGGATATCCTACAATGAGCAGTTCTTC.